The rows below give T cell receptor beta chains drawn from one sample of a study of STAT5B mutations in CD4+ large granular lymphocyte leukemia. Some clones are missing from TCRdb's copy, which holds only in-frame ones; the method was immunoSEQ multiplex PCR. The repertoire holds 6,000 or so clones, with around 74% as singletons. Specimen: PBMCs. The receptors stem from a woman in her seventies with CD4+ T-cell large granular lymphocyte leukemia. CDR3s include the opening cysteine and the closing phenylalanine or tryptophan. The D gene is left open where the match is weak. Not every row has a clone size; where given, it reads once, few, many or a size class.

j_call clone_size d_call v_call cdr3_length cdr3_aa cdr3_nt
TRBJ2-7 NA NA TRBV2 13 CASRDALFYEQYF TGTGCCAGCAGGGACGCGCTCTTCTACGAGCAGTACTTC
TRBJ1-1 few NA TRBV4-1 15 CASSQEGRWVTEAFF TGCGCCAGCAGCCAAGAAGGCAGGTGGGTCACTGAAGCTTTCTTT
TRBJ1-5 NA NA TRBV2 15 CASSEAGRGRGPQHF TGTGCCAGCAGTGAAGCGGGCAGGGGCCGCGGGCCCCAGCATTTT
TRBJ2-1 NA NA TRBV6-5 14 CASSYIGSSNEQFF TGTGCCAGCAGTTACATCGGTTCTTCCAATGAGCAGTTCTTC
TRBJ1-1 NA NA TRBV5-6 14 CASSLVGVETEAFF TGTGCCAGCAGCTTGGTGGGAGTCGAAACTGAAGCTTTCTTT
TRBJ2-1 NA TRBD2 TRBV10-3 16 CAIRSAGGSSYNEQFF TGTGCCATCCGCTCAGCGGGAGGGAGCTCCTACAATGAGCAGTTCTTC
TRBJ2-1 NA TRBD2 TRBV7-3 17 CASSSRTSGYSYNEQFF TGTGCCAGCAGCTCAAGGACTAGCGGGTACTCCTACAATGAGCAGTTCTTC
TRBJ1-4 NA NA TRBV7-8 13 CASSLEMYEKLFF TGTGCCAGCAGCTTAGAGATGTATGAAAAACTGTTTTTT
TRBJ2-7 NA NA TRBV19 12 CASSSDSYEQYF TGTGCCAGTAGTTCAGATAGCTACGAGCAGTACTTC
TRBJ1-2 NA TRBD1 TRBV28 14 CASTPQGGPLGYTF TGTGCCAGCACCCCCCAGGGGGGGCCACTTGGCTACACCTTC
TRBJ2-1 few TRBD2 TRBV19 14 CASRTSGAKNEQFF TGTGCCAGTAGGACTAGCGGGGCAAAAAATGAGCAGTTCTTC
TRBJ2-5 NA NA TRBV7-8 13 CASSPSNGETQYF TGTGCCAGCAGCCCCTCAAACGGGGAGACCCAGTACTTC
TRBJ2-1 NA NA TRBV5-1 15 CASSLDPPASNEQFF TGCGCCAGCAGCTTGGACCCCCCTGCTAGTAATGAGCAGTTCTTC